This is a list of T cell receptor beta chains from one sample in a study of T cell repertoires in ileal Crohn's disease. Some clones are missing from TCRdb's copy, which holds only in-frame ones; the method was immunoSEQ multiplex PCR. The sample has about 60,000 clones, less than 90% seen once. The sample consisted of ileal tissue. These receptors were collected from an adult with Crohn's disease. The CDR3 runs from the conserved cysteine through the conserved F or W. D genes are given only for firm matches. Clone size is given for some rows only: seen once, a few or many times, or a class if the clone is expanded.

CASSHGQRGTEAFF | TGTGCCAGCAGCCACGGGCAGAGGGGGACTGAAGCTTTCTTT | TRBV5-8 | - | - | TRBJ1-1 | 14
CASSVVRDTGELFF | TGTGCCAGCAGCGTAGTTCGGGACACCGGGGAGCTGTTTTTT | TRBV9 | few | - | TRBJ2-2 | 14
CASSLQVVDTEAFF | TGTGCCAGCAGTTTACAGGTCGTGGACACTGAAGCTTTCTTT | TRBV28 | - | - | TRBJ1-1 | 14
CAIGGEASRFHGYTF | TGTGCCATCGGTGGGGAGGCAAGTCGATTCCATGGCTACACCTTC | TRBV10-3 | - | - | TRBJ1-2 | 15
CASKGDRGQTGFF | TGCGCCAGCAAAGGGGACAGGGGGCAGACGGGTTTCTTT | TRBV10-2 | - | TRBD1 | TRBJ1-1 | 13
CASSQASTGYEQYF | TGCGCCAGCAGCCAGGCCTCAACAGGGTACGAGCAGTACTTC | TRBV4-3 | - | - | TRBJ2-7 | 14
CAWAGLVVGELFF | TGTGCCTGGGCGGGGTTAGTCGTCGGGGAGCTGTTTTTT | TRBV30 | - | - | TRBJ2-2 | 13
CASSYDYGAGETQYF | TGTGCCAGCAGTTACGACTACGGAGCTGGAGAGACCCAGTACTTC | TRBV6-6 | - | - | TRBJ2-5 | 15
CACDRGESPQHF | TGTGCCTGTGACAGGGGAGAATCGCCCCAGCATTTT | TRBV30 | - | TRBD1 | TRBJ1-5 | 12
CASSQAMREGSGANVLTF | TGTGCCAGCAGCCAAGCAATGAGGGAAGGCTCTGGGGCCAACGTCCTGACTTTC | TRBV7-9 | - | - | TRBJ2-6 | 18
CAISDRDGSTGELFF | TGTGCCATCAGTGACAGGGATGGAAGCACCGGGGAGCTGTTTTTT | TRBV10-3 | - | - | TRBJ2-2 | 15
CASSPHGGTEAFF | TGTGCCAGCAGCCCCCACGGGGGCACTGAAGCTTTCTTT | TRBV7-9 | - | - | TRBJ1-1 | 13
CASSFQQVKGQPQHF | TGTGCCAGCAGCTTCCAACAGGTAAAGGGACAGCCCCAGCATTTT | TRBV5-6 | - | - | TRBJ1-5 | 15
CASSSKTGTMAEAFF | TGTGCCAGCAGTTCGAAGACAGGGACCATGGCCGAAGCTTTCTTT | TRBV5-4 | - | TRBD1 | TRBJ1-1 | 15
CASSITSLGGDEQFF | TGTGCCAGTAGTATAACTAGTTTGGGTGGCGATGAGCAGTTCTTC | TRBV19 | - | - | TRBJ2-1 | 15
CASSKALAPGSGQGFWPDSYEQYF | TGTGCCAGCAGCAAAGCGCTGGCACCGGGGTCGGGACAGGGTTTCTGGCCGGATTCCTACGAGCAGTACTTC | TRBV21-1 | - | - | TRBJ2-7 | 24
CASSKQTGSEQFF | TGTGCCAGCAGTAAGCAGACAGGGAGTGAGCAGTTCTTC | TRBV7-9 | - | TRBD1 | TRBJ2-1 | 13
CASRRDRSRDTQYF | TGTGCCAGCAGAAGGGACAGGTCAAGGGATACGCAGTATTTT | TRBV28 | - | TRBD1 | TRBJ2-3 | 14
CAWSVSDEQFF | TGTGCCTGGAGTGTAAGCGATGAGCAGTTCTTC | TRBV30 | - | - | TRBJ2-1 | 11
CASSLADSLGGYTF | TGTGCCAGCAGCTTGGCGGATTCTCTTGGGGGCTACACCTTC | TRBV7-8 | - | - | TRBJ1-2 | 14
CASSEARGRNNEQFF | TGTGCCAGCAGTGAAGCCAGGGGGCGAAACAATGAGCAGTTCTTC | TRBV2 | - | TRBD1 | TRBJ2-1 | 15
CASSYASVDYNEQFF | TGTGCCAGCAGTTACGCTAGCGTTGACTACAATGAGCAGTTCTTC | TRBV6-5 | once | - | TRBJ2-1 | 15
CASSFDSPEQFF | TGTGCCAGCAGCTTCGACAGTCCTGAGCAGTTCTTC | TRBV7-2 | once | - | TRBJ2-1 | 12
CASSQTKVIRDRHSYGYTF | TGTGCCAGCTCACAAACTAAGGTGATCCGGGACAGACATTCCTATGGCTACACCTTC | TRBV18 | - | TRBD1 | TRBJ1-2 | 19
CASSLVLQSSYNEQFF | TGCGCCAGCAGCTTGGTGTTACAGAGCTCCTACAATGAGCAGTTCTTC | TRBV5-1 | - | - | TRBJ2-1 | 16
CASSLATGLADSSTDTQYF | TGTGCCAGCAGCTTAGCGACGGGACTAGCGGATTCTAGCACAGATACGCAGTATTTT | TRBV7-8 | - | TRBD2 | TRBJ2-3 | 19
CASSLVVRGLHEQYF | TGTGCCAGCAGCTTAGTGGTTAGGGGCCTGCACGAGCAGTACTTC | TRBV7-8 | - | - | TRBJ2-7 | 15
CASSSGLGETQYF | TGTGCCAGCAGCAGTGGACTAGGAGAGACCCAGTACTTC | TRBV7-2 | - | TRBD2 | TRBJ2-5 | 13
CASSYQLAGFYEQYF | TGTGCCAGCAGTTACCAACTAGCGGGGTTTTACGAGCAGTACTTC | TRBV6-5 | once | TRBD2 | TRBJ2-7 | 15
CASSHTSGSHTDTQYF | TGTGCCAGCAGTCATACTAGCGGAAGTCACACAGATACGCAGTATTTT | TRBV6-6 | - | TRBD2 | TRBJ2-3 | 16
CASSAESGAETQYF | TGTGCCAGTAGTGCCGAGAGTGGGGCAGAGACCCAGTACTTC | TRBV2 | - | - | TRBJ2-5 | 14
CASSSDYNQPQHF | TGTGCCAGCAGCTCTGACTACAATCAGCCCCAGCATTTT | TRBV7-2 | medium-sized | - | TRBJ1-5 | 13
CASTSGSGELFF | TGTGCCAGCACATCAGGGTCCGGGGAGCTGTTTTTT | TRBV27 | - | - | TRBJ2-2 | 12
CASSLDRGAFF | TGTGCCAGCAGTTTGGACAGGGGGGCTTTCTTT | TRBV2 | - | TRBD1 | TRBJ1-1 | 11
CASSDRGKPQHF | TGTGCCAGCAGTGACAGGGGCAAGCCCCAGCATTTT | TRBV6-1 | - | - | TRBJ1-5 | 12
CASSLVGHDSGEQFF | TGTGCCAGCAGCTTAGTGGGACATGATTCTGGGGAGCAGTTCTTC | TRBV11-2 | - | - | TRBJ2-1 | 15
CASSLQTPGGTGELFF | TGTGCCAGCAGCTTGCAGACCCCCGGGGGCACCGGGGAGCTGTTTTTT | TRBV14 | once | - | TRBJ2-2 | 16